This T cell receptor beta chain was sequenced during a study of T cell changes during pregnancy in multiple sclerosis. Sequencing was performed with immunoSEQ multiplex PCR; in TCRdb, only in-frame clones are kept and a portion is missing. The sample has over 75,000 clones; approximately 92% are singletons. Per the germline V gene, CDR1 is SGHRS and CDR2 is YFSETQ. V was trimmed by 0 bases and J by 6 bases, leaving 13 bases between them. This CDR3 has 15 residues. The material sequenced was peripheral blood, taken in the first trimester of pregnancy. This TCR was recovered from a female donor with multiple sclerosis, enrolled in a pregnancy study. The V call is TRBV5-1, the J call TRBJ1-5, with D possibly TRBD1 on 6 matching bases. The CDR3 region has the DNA TGCGCCAGCAGCTTGGAGGGGGGAGGGGGTCAGCCCCAGCATTTT. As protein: CASSLEGGGGQPQHF.